A selection of T cell receptor beta chains follows, all from one sample in a study of cytomegalovirus exposure and HLA in healthy donors. Only in-frame clones appear in the TCRdb table, and some are missing; sequencing was by immunoSEQ multiplex PCR. The sample holds approximately 100,000 clones, 90% to 95% seen once. The specimen was PBMCs. These receptors originate from a woman under 40 in good health and CMV-seropositive. Both conserved end residues are part of each CDR3. D genes are given only for firm matches. Rows give clone size only sometimes, using once, few, many, or a class for an expanded clone.

d_gene | j_gene | len | abundance | v_gene | CDR3nt | CDR3aa
NA | TRBJ1-2 | 13 | once | TRBV6-5 | TGTGCCAGCAGTTATCTGACCGAGCGTGGCTACACCTTC | CASSYLTERGYTF
NA | TRBJ2-1 | 12 | NA | TRBV6-5 | TGTGCCAGCAGCAGGGTCGGCAATGAGCAGTTCTTC | CASSRVGNEQFF
TRBD1 | TRBJ2-7 | 15 | NA | TRBV28 | TGTGCCAGCAGTACTCCGGGACAGGGTGCCTACGAGCAGTACTTC | CASSTPGQGAYEQYF
NA | TRBJ1-1 | 12 | NA | TRBV30 | TGTGCCTGGAACGGGGGGAGCTTTGAAGCTTTCTTT | CAWNGGSFEAFF
TRBD2 | TRBJ2-7 | 17 | NA | TRBV5-1 | TGCGCCAGCAGCTTGGTTCCCGGGACTACCAATTCCTACGAGCAGTACTTC | CASSLVPGTTNSYEQYF
NA | TRBJ2-2 | 16 | NA | TRBV19 | TGTGCCAGTAGTATAGGAGCACTGCCCGGAGCCGGGGAGCTGTTTTTT | CASSIGALPGAGELFF
TRBD2 | TRBJ2-5 | 16 | NA | TRBV7-6 | TGTGCCAGCAGCTTAGTGGCGGGAGGGCAGGGAGAGACCCAGTACTTC | CASSLVAGGQGETQYF
TRBD1 | TRBJ1-4 | 17 | NA | TRBV27 | TGTGCCAGCAGTTTTCAATTTAGACAGGGCACTAATGAAAAACTGTTTTTT | CASSFQFRQGTNEKLFF
TRBD2 | TRBJ2-7 | 15 | NA | TRBV6-5 | TGTGCCAGCAGCCATCAGCCGGGAGGCACCTACGAGCAGTACTTC | CASSHQPGGTYEQYF
TRBD1 | TRBJ2-5 | 14 | once | TRBV29-1 | TGCAGCGCTACTAGGGGACAGCAACAAGAGACCCAGTACTTC | CSATRGQQQETQYF
NA | TRBJ1-4 | 14 | NA | TRBV28 | TGTGCCAGCAGGGAAGGGGGAACTAATGAAAAACTGTTTTTT | CASREGGTNEKLFF
TRBD1 | TRBJ1-1 | 14 | NA | TRBV11-3 | TGTGCCAGCAGCCGGAACAGGGGGAACACTGAAGCTTTCTTT | CASSRNRGNTEAFF
NA | TRBJ2-4 | 14 | NA | TRBV5-8 | TGTGCCAGCAGCGTGGGACTTAGGCAAAACATTCAGTACTTC | CASSVGLRQNIQYF
NA | TRBJ2-2 | 12 | NA | TRBV7-6 | TGTGCCAGCAGCCGGAACACCGGGGAGCTGTTTTTT | CASSRNTGELFF
TRBD1 | TRBJ2-7 | 13 | NA | TRBV2 | TGTGCCAGTACCGGGACAGGGGAACACGAGCAGTACTTC | CASTGTGEHEQYF
TRBD2 | TRBJ2-5 | 16 | once | TRBV15 | TGTGCCACCAGCAGAGATCCAGCGGGAGGGCAAGAGACCCAGTACTTC | CATSRDPAGGQETQYF
TRBD1 | TRBJ2-7 | 14 | NA | TRBV9 | TGTGCCAGCAGCCCTAGGGACAGGGCCCACGAGCAGTACTTC | CASSPRDRAHEQYF
NA | TRBJ1-1 | 18 | NA | TRBV7-9 | TGTGCCAGCAGCTCTAGACCCCTTGGGCGGGGGGAAAACACTGAAGCTTTCTTT | CASSSRPLGRGENTEAFF
NA | TRBJ2-3 | 11 | NA | TRBV29-1 | TGCAGCGTTGAAATGGCCCTTACGCAGTATTTT | CSVEMALTQYF
NA | TRBJ2-1 | 13 | NA | TRBV7-7 | TGTGCCAGCAGCTTCAATAGCGGTTCCCGGCAGTTCTTC | CASSFNSGSRQFF
TRBD1 | TRBJ1-1 | 15 | once | TRBV27 | TGTGCCAGCAGCCTACGGGACAGGGTTATCGCTGAAGCTTTCTTT | CASSLRDRVIAEAFF
TRBD2 | TRBJ2-3 | 17 | NA | TRBV5-1 | TGCGCCAGCAGCTTGGGGCTAGCGGGAACTAGCACAGATACGCAGTATTTT | CASSLGLAGTSTDTQYF
TRBD2 | TRBJ2-5 | 16 | once | TRBV7-8 | TGTGCCAGCAGCTTCCCGGGACTAGCCCCTGGAGAGACCCAGTACTTC | CASSFPGLAPGETQYF
TRBD1 | TRBJ1-2 | 13 | NA | TRBV28 | TGTGCCAGCAGTTTCAGACAGGGGTATGGCTACACCTTC | CASSFRQGYGYTF
NA | TRBJ2-2 | 16 | NA | TRBV7-2 | TGTGCCAGCAGCCAGCGGTCGGGAGTTTGGTCCGGGGAGCTGTTTTTT | CASSQRSGVWSGELFF
NA | TRBJ1-1 | 15 | once | TRBV6-1 | TGTGCCAGCAGTGAATTTTGGTCCAGGGGCATTGAAGCTTTCTTT | CASSEFWSRGIEAFF
NA | TRBJ2-7 | 16 | NA | TRBV5-1 | TGCGCCAGCAGCTTGGGGGCAGTAATTTCCTCCTACGAGCAGTACTTC | CASSLGAVISSYEQYF
TRBD1 | TRBJ1-5 | 12 | NA | TRBV2 | TGTGCCAGCAGGGGACAGGGGCCGCCCCAGCATTTT | CASRGQGPPQHF